This T cell receptor (beta chain) was documented in a study of T-cell memory formation after mild COVID-19. Study results and caveats: Among clones peaking at day 37 in the second wave, SARS-CoV-2 specificity remained unconfirmed. There was a balanced CD4/CD8 profile in clones contracting day 15 to 85, and later expanders leaned CD4+. Mostly located in CM and EM were contracting CD4+ clones, with contracting CD8+ clones located in EMRA.

One entry per CDR3 protein results from TCRdb running MiXCR on the 5' RACE reads. Here the sample spans about 430,000 distinct CDR3 sequences, roughly 24% being singletons. This clonotype was seen a handful of times. Its antigen is unknown. CDR3 length: 14 residues. Germline V gene data show CDR1 as SNHLY and CDR2 as FYNNEI. V lost 9 bases and J 1 base, leaving 16 bases between the germline ends. This chain links TRBV2 with TRBJ2-7; D gene ambiguous. Sequenced sample: PBMCs or a T cell subset sorted from them (not recorded which). The TCR was taken from an adult woman who had mild COVID-19 (a few samples of this study predate the infection). Cell type and time point are not known. This CDR3 is CASLTSDLSYEQYF. CDR3 sequence (DNA): TGTGCCAGTCTCACATCAGATCTTTCCTACGAGCAGTACTTC. The entire variable domain, with the rest obtained from reference TRBV2 and TRBJ2-7, is as follows: EPEVTQTPSHQVTQMGQEVILRCVPISNHLYFYWYRQILGQKVEFLVSFYNNEISEKSEIFDDQFSVERPDGSNFTLKIRSTKLEDSAMYFCASLTSDLSYEQYFGPGTRLTVT.